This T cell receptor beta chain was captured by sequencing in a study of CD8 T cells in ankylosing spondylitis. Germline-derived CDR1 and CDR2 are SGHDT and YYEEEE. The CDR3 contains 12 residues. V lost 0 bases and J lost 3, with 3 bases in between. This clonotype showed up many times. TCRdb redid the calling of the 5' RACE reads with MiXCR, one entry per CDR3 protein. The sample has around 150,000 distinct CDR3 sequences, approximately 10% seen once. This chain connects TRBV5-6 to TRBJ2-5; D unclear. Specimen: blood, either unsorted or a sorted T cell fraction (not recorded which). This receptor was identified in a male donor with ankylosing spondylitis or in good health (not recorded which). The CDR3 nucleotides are TGTGCCAGCAGCTTGGTCGAAGAGACCCAGTACTTC. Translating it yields CASSLVEETQYF.